This is a list of T cell receptor beta chains from one sample in a study of T cell responses to AZD1222 COVID-19 vaccine. Sequencing was performed with immunoSEQ multiplex PCR; in TCRdb, only in-frame clones are kept and a portion is missing. The top ten hold over 4% of the sample, which has about 140,000 clones, around 90% seen once. This specimen was peripheral blood, taken 28 days after the second AZD1222 dose. The receptor set was obtained from an adult who received the AZD1222 COVID-19 vaccine. The CDR3 runs from the conserved cysteine through the conserved F or W. D genes are given only for firm matches. The listing skips clone size in some rows; elsewhere it reads once, few, many or a size class.

j_call clone_size v_call d_call cdr3_aa cdr3_nt
TRBJ2-1 - TRBV19 TRBD2 CASSTRLAGNEQFF TGTGCCAGTAGTACCCGACTAGCGGGCAATGAGCAGTTCTTC
TRBJ2-3 - TRBV24-1 - CATMGAHTDTQYF TGTGCCACCATGGGGGCCCACACAGATACGCAGTATTTT
TRBJ1-6 - TRBV4-3 - CASSQWADNSPLHF TGCGCCAGCAGCCAATGGGCAGATAATTCACCCCTCCACTTT
TRBJ1-1 - TRBV6-5 TRBD1 CASSPGGKGNTEAFF TGTGCCAGCAGTCCAGGGGGGAAAGGGAACACTGAAGCTTTCTTT
TRBJ1-1 - TRBV14 - CASSLTRNTEAFF TGTGCCAGCAGCCTGACACGGAACACTGAAGCTTTCTTT
TRBJ1-4 - TRBV6-1 - CASSEALQKRGEKLFF TGTGCCAGCAGTGAAGCGCTTCAGAAACGGGGTGAAAAACTGTTTTTT
TRBJ2-1 - TRBV15 TRBD2 CATQTSGGAWDEQFF TGTGCCACCCAGACTAGCGGGGGGGCCTGGGATGAGCAGTTCTTC
TRBJ1-4 - TRBV7-9 - CASGRVFATNEKLFF TGTGCCAGCGGCCGTGTATTTGCAACTAATGAAAAACTGTTTTTT
TRBJ2-5 - TRBV29-1 TRBD2 CSAGLVQETQYF TGCAGCGCCGGACTAGTCCAAGAGACCCAGTACTTC
TRBJ2-3 - TRBV19 - CAPLLGKTQYF TGTGCCCCTTTGCTCGGGAAGACGCAGTATTTT
TRBJ2-7 - TRBV19 TRBD1 CASSTPGTGSEQYF TGTGCCAGTAGTACCCCCGGGACAGGGAGTGAGCAGTACTTC
TRBJ2-7 - TRBV20-1 - CSALDSYEQYF TGCAGTGCCTTGGACAGTTACGAGCAGTACTTC
TRBJ2-5 once TRBV19 - CSVGEGGETQYF TGTTCCGTAGGGGAGGGGGGAGAGACCCAGTACTTC
TRBJ2-2 - TRBV6-1 TRBD2 CASSELERGGGELFF TGTGCCAGCAGTGAGCTTGAGCGGGGGGGCGGGGAGCTGTTTTTT
TRBJ2-1 - TRBV11-2 TRBD2 CASSRERTSSEQFF TGTGCCAGCAGCCGTGAGAGGACTAGCTCGGAGCAGTTCTTC
TRBJ2-2 - TRBV7-6 - CASSEYDSKTGELFF TGTGCCAGCAGCGAATACGACAGTAAAACCGGGGAGCTGTTTTTT